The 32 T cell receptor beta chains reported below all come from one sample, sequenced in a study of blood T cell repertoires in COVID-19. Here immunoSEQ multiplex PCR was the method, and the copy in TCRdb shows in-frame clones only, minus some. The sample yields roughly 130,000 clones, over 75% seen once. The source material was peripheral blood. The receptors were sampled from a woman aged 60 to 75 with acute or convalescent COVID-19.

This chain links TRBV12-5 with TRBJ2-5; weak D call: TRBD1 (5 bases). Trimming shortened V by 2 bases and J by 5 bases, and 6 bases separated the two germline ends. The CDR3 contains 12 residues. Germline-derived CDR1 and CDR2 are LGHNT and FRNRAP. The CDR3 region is CASGLPGETQYF. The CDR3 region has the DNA TGTGCTAGTGGTTTGCCAGGGGAGACCCAGTACTTC.

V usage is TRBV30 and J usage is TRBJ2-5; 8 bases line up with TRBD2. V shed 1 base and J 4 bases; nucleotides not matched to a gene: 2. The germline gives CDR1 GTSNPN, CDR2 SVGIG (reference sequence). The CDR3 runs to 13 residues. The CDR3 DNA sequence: TGTGCCTGGAGTGCAAGCGGGAGAGAGACCCAGTACTTC. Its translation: CAWSASGRETQYF.

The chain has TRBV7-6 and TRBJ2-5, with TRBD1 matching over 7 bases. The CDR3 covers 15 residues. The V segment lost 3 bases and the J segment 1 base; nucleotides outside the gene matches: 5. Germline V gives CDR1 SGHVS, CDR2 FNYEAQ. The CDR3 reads CASSFGTDPQETQYF. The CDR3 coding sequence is TGTGCCAGCAGCTTCGGGACAGACCCCCAAGAGACCCAGTACTTC.

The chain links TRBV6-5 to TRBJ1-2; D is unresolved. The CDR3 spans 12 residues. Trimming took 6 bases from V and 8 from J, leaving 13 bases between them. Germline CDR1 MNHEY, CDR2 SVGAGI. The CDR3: CASRHAGEGYTF. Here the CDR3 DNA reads TGTGCCAGCAGGCACGCGGGAGAGGGCTACACCTTC.

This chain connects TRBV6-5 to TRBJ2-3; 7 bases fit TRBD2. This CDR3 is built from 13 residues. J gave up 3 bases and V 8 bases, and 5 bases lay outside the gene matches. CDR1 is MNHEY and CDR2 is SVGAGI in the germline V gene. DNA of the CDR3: TGTGCCAGCGGGGGGGAGAGAACAGATACGCAGTATTTT. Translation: CASGGERTDTQYF.

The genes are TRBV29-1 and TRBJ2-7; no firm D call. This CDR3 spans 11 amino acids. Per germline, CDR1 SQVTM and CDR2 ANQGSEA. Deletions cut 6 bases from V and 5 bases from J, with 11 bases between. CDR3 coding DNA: TGCAGCGTAGGCAGGCACGACGAGCAGTACTTC. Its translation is CSVGRHDEQYF.

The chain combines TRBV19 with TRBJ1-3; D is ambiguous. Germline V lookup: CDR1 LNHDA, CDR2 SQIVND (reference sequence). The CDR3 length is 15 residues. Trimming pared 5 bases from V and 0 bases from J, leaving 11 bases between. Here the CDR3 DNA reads TGTGCCAGTAGTCCCTCATTGGCCTCTGGAAACACCATATATTTT. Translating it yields CASSPSLASGNTIYF.

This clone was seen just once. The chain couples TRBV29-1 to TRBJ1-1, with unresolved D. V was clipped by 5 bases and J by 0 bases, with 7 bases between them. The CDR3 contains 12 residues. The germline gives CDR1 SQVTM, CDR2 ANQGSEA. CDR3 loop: CSVTQVNTEAFF. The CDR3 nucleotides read TGCAGCGTTACGCAGGTGAACACTGAAGCTTTCTTT.

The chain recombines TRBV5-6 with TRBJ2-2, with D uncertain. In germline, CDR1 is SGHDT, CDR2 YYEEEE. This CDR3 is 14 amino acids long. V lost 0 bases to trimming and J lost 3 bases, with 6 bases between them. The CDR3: CASSLGQDTGELFF. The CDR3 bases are TGTGCCAGCAGCTTGGGACAAGACACCGGGGAGCTGTTTTTT. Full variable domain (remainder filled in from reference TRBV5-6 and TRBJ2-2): DAGVTQSPTHLIKTRGQQVTLRCSPKSGHDTVSWYQQALGQGPQFIFQYYEEEERQRGNFPDRFSGHQFPNYSSELNVNALLLGDSALYLCASSLGQDTGELFFGEGSRLTVL.

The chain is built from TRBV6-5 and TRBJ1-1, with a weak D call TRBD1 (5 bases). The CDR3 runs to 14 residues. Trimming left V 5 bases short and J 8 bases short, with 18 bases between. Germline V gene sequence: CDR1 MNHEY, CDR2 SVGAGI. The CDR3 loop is CASSLGAVAAEAFF. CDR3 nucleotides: TGTGCCAGCAGTCTTGGGGCAGTTGCTGCGGAAGCTTTCTTT.

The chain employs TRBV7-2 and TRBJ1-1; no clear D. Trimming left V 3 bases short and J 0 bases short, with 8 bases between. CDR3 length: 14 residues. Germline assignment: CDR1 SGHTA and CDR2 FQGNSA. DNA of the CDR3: TGTGCCAGCAGCTTCTCCACTGTGAACACTGAAGCTTTCTTT. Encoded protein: CASSFSTVNTEAFF.

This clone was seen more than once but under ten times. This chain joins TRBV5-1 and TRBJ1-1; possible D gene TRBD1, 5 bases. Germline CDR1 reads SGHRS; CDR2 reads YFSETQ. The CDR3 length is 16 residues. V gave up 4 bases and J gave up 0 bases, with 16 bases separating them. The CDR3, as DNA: TGCGCCAGCAGCCTCACTGGAGCAGGGCTGAACACTGAAGCTTTCTTT. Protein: CASSLTGAGLNTEAFF.

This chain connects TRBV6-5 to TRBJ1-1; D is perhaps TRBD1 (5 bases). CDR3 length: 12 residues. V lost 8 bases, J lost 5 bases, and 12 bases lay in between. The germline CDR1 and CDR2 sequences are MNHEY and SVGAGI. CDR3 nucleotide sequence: TGTGCCAGCTATTTCTCAGGGACTGAAGCTTTCTTT. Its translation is CASYFSGTEAFF.

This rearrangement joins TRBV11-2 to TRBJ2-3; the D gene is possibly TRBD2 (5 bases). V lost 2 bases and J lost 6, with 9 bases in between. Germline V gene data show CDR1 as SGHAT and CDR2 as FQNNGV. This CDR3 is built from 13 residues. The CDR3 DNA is TGTGCCAGCAGCTTACTCGGGGTTGATACGCAGTATTTT. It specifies CASSLLGVDTQYF.

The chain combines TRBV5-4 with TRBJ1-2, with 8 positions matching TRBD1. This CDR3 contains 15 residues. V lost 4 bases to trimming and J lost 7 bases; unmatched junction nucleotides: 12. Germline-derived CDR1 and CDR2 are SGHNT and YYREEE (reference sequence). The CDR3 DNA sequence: TGTGCCAGCAGCGGGGACAGGAGCCTAAGGGGTGGCTACACCTTC. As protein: CASSGDRSLRGGYTF. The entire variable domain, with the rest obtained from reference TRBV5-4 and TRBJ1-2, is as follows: ETGVTQSPTHLIKTRGQQVTLRCSSQSGHNTVSWYQQALGQGPQFIFQYYREEENGRGNFPPRFSGLQFPNYSSELNVNALELDDSALYLCASSGDRSLRGGYTFGSGTRLTVV.

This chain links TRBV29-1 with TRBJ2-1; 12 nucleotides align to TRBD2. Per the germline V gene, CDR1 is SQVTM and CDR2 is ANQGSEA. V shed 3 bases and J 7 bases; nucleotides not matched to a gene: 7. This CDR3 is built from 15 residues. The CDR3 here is CSVEVWTSGANEQFF. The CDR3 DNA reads TGCAGCGTTGAGGTCTGGACTAGCGGGGCGAATGAGCAGTTCTTC.

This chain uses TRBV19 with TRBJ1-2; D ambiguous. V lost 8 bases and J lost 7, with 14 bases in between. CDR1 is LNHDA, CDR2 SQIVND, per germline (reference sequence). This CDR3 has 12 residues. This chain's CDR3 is CASGSPRVGYTF. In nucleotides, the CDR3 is TGTGCCAGTGGTTCTCCTCGGGTTGGCTACACCTTC.

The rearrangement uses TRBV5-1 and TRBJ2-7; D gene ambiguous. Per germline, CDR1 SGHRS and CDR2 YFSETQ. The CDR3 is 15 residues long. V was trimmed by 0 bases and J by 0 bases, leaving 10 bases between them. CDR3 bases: TGCGCCAGCAGCTTGGATCCTGACAACTCCTACGAGCAGTACTTC. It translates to CASSLDPDNSYEQYF.

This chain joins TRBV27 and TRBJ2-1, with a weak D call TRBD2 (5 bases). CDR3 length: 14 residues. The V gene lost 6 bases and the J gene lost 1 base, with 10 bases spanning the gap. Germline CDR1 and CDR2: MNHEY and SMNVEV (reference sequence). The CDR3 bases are TGTGCCAGCAGAGAGCGGAATTCCTACAATGAGCAGTTCTTC. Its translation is CASRERNSYNEQFF.

As DNA, the CDR3 is TGCGCCAGCAGCTTGGGCCGGGACACTGAAGCTTTCTTT. This encodes CASSLGRDTEAFF. The J gene is TRBJ1-1, the V gene TRBV5-1, with unresolved D. Trimming pared 0 bases from V and 3 bases from J, leaving 6 bases between. CDR1 is SGHRS, CDR2 YFSETQ, per germline. This CDR3 contains 13 residues.

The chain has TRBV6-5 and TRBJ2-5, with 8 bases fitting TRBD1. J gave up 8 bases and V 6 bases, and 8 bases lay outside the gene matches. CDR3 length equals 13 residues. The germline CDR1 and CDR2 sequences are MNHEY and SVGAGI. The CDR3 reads CASRYGTGSTQYF. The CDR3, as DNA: TGTGCCAGCAGATATGGGACAGGAAGTACCCAGTACTTC.

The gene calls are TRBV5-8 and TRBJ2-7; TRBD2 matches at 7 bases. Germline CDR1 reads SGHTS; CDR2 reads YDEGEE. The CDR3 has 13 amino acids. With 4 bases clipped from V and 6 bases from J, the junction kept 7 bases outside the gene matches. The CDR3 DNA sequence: TGTGCCAGCAGCCGCAGGGACTACGGCGAGCAGTACGTC. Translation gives CASSRRDYGEQYV.

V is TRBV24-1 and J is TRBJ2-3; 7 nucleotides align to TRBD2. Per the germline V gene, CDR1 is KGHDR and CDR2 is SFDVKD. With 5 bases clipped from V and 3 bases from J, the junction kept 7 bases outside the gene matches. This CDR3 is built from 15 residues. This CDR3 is CATSVGTGGTDTQYF. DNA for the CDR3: TGTGCCACCAGTGTGGGGACGGGAGGAACAGATACGCAGTATTTT.

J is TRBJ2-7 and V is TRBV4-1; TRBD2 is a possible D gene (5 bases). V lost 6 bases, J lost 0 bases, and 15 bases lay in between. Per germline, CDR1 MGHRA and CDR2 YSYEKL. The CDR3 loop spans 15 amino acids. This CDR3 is CASSHPGGSSYEQYF. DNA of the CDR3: TGCGCCAGCAGTCATCCTGGTGGGAGCTCCTACGAGCAGTACTTC.

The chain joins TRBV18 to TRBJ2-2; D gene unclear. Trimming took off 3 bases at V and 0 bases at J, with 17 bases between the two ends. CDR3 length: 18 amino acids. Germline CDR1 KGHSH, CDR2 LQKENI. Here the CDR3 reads CASSPVVIEPSNTGELFF. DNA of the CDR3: TGTGCCAGCTCACCGGTCGTGATAGAACCCTCGAACACCGGGGAGCTGTTTTTT.

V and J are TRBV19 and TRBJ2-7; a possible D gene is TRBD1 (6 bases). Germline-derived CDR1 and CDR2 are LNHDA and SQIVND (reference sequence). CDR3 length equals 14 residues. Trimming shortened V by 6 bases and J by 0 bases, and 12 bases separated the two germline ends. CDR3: CASSRGWGSYEQYV. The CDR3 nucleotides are TGTGCCAGTAGCAGGGGTTGGGGCTCCTACGAGCAGTACGTC.

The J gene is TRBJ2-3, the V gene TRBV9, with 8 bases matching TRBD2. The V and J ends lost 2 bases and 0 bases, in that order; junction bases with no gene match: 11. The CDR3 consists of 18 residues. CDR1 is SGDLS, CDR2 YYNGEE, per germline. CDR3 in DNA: TGTGCCAGCAGCGTCTCCACTACTAGCGGAATTAGCACAGATACGCAGTATTTT. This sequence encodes CASSVSTTSGISTDTQYF.

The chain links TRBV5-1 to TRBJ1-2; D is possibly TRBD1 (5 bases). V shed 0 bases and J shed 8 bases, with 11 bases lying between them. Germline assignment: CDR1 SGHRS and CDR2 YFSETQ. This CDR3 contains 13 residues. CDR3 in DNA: TGCGCCAGCAGCTTGGAAGGGGCTGAGGGCTACACCTTC. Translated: CASSLEGAEGYTF.

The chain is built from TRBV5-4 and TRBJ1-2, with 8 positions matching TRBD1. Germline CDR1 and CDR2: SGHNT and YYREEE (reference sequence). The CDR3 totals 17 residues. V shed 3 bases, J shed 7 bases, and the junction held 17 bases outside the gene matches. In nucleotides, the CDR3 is TGTGCCAGCAGCTGGTTTCCCGGGACAGGAGGCCGGGGTGGCTACACCTTC. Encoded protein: CASSWFPGTGGRGGYTF.

DNA for the CDR3: TGCGCCAGCAGTCCCGGACTAGCGGGAGGCACCTACGAGCAGTACGTC. Translation gives CASSPGLAGGTYEQYV. The V call is TRBV10-2, the J call TRBJ2-7; 14 nucleotides line up with TRBD2. J lost 2 bases, V lost 5 bases, and 5 bases had no gene match. This CDR3 has 16 residues. Germline assignment: CDR1 WSHSY and CDR2 SAAADI.

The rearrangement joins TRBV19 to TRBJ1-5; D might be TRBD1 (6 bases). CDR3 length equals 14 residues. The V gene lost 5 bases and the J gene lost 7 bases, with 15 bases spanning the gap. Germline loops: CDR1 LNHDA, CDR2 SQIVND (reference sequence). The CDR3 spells CASSPQQGSQPQHF. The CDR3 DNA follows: TGTGCCAGTAGTCCCCAACAGGGAAGCCAGCCCCAGCATTTT.

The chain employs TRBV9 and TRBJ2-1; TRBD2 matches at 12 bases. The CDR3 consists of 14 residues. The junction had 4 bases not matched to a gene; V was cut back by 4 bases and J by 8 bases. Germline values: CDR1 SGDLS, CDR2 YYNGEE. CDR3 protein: CASSLLAGGYEQFF. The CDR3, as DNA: TGTGCCAGCAGCTTACTAGCGGGAGGTTATGAGCAGTTCTTC.